This TCR beta chain emerged from a study of cytomegalovirus exposure and HLA in healthy donors. Study-level findings and limits: A previous analysis found most TCR beta V segments productive roughly 87% or roughly 30% of the time. From TCR beta sequences, most subjects' HLA-A and HLA-B alleles were reportedly predicted accurately. The study had only CMV serostatus as immune exposure information. A later analysis reportedly found fewer N-insertions in an Asian-associated ancestry cluster than the approximately 700-donor mean.

Concerning this clone itself: Its antigen remains unidentified.

CDR1 is SGHNT and CDR2 is YYREEE in the germline V gene (reference sequence). This CDR3 has 13 amino acids. J gave up 7 bases and V 2 bases, and 3 bases lay outside the gene matches. The PCR made use of 60 Vbeta and 13 Jbeta primers. Assay used: immunoSEQ multiplex PCR; TCRdb lists only in-frame clones, some missing. The sample consists of 95,000 or so clones, 70% of them appearing once. This clonotype was sampled from a woman aged 45-60 years in good health and CMV-seropositive. The chain combines TRBV5-4 with TRBJ2-1, with 7 bases aligning to TRBD1. Sequencing was done on a sample of PBMCs. The CDR3 coding sequence is TGTGCCAGCAGCTTCTCAGGGGGAAATGAGCAGTTCTTC. Protein: CASSFSGGNEQFF.